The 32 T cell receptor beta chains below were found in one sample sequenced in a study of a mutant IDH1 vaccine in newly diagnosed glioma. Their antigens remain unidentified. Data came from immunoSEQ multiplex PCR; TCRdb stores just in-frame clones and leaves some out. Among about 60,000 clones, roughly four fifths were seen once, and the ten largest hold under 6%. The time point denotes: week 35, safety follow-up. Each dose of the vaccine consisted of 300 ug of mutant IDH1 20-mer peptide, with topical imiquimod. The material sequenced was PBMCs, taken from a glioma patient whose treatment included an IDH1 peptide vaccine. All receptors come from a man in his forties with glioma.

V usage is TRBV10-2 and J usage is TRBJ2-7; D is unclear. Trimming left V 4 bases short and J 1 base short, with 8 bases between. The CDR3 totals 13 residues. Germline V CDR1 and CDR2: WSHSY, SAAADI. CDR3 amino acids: CASSAYGSYEQYF. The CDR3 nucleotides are TGCGCCAGCAGTGCTTACGGATCCTACGAGCAGTACTTC.

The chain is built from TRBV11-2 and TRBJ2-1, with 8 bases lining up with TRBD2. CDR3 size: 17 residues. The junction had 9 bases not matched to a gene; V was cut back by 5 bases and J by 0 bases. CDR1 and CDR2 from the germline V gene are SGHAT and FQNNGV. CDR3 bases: TGTGCCAGCAGCCCAAGCCGAAGCGGGGGCTCCTACAATGAGCAGTTCTTC. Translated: CASSPSRSGGSYNEQFF.

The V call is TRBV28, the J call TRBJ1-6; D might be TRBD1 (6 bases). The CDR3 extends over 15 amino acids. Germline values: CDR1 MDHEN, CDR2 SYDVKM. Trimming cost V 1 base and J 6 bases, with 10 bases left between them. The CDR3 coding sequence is TGTGCCAGCAGTTTATACAGGGAGGGTAATTCACCCCTCCACTTT. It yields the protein CASSLYREGNSPLHF.

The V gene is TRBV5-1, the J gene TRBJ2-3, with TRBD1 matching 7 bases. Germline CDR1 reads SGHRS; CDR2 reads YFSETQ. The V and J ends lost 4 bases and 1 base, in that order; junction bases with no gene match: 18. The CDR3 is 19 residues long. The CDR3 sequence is CASSLGDRARKGGTDTQYF. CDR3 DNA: TGCGCCAGCAGCCTGGGTGACAGGGCCCGAAAGGGAGGCACAGATACGCAGTATTTT.

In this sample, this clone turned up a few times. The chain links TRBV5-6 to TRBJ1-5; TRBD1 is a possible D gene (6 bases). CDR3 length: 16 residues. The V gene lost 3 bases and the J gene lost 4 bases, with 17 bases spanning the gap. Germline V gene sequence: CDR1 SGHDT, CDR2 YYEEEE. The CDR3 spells CASSWGAGDGNQPQHF. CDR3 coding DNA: TGTGCCAGCAGCTGGGGGGCCGGAGATGGTAATCAGCCCCAGCATTTT.

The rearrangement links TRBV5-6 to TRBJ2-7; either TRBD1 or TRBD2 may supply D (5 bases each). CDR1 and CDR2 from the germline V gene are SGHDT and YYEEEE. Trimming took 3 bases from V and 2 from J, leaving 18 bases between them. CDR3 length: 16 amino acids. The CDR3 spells CASSSGGGDSTYEQYF. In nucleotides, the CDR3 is TGTGCCAGCAGCTCTGGGGGTGGGGATTCGACCTACGAGCAGTACTTC.

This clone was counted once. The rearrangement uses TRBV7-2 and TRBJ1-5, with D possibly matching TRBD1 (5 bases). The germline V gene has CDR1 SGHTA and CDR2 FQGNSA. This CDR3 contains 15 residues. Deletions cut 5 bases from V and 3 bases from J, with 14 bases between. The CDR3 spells CASSLYTGLNQPQHF. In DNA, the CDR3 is TGTGCCAGCAGCCTATATACAGGACTCAATCAGCCCCAGCATTTT.

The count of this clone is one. The CDR3 loop reads CASSPGGFGNTEAFF. In DNA form, the CDR3 reads TGCGCCAGCAGCCCGGGAGGGTTTGGGAACACTGAAGCTTTCTTT. V and J are TRBV5-1 and TRBJ1-1; no firm D call. Trimming cost V 4 bases and J 1 base, with 14 bases left between them. The length of the CDR3 is 15 residues. Germline CDR1 SGHRS, CDR2 YFSETQ.

In nucleotides, the CDR3 is TGCGCCAGCAGCCAATCGCAAAGGGGAGGGATCAGCAATCAGCCCCAGCATTTT. Translating it yields CASSQSQRGGISNQPQHF. The gene calls are TRBV4-1 and TRBJ1-5; possible D gene TRBD1, 5 bases. Germline assignment: CDR1 MGHRA and CDR2 YSYEKL. V shed 2 bases and J shed 1 base, with 18 bases lying between them. The CDR3 loop spans 18 amino acids.

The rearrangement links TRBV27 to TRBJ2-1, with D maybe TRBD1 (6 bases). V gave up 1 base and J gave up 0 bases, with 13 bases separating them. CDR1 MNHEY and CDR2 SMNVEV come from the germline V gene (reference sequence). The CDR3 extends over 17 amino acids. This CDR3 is CASSLLGRGRSYNEQFF. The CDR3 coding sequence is TGTGCCAGCAGTTTATTAGGCAGGGGACGCTCCTACAATGAGCAGTTCTTC.

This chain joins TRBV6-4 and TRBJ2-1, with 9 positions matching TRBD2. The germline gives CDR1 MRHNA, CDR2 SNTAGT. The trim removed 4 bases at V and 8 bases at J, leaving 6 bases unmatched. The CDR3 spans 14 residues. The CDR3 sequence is CASSVRGGAYEQFF. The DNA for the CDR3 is TGTGCCAGCAGTGTCCGCGGGGGGGCCTATGAGCAGTTCTTC.

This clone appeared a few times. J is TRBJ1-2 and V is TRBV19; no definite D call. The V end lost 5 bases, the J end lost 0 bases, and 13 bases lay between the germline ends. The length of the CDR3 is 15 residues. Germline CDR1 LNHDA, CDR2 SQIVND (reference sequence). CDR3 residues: CASSEPGQANYGYTF. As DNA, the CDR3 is TGTGCCAGTAGTGAGCCGGGCCAAGCTAACTATGGCTACACCTTC.

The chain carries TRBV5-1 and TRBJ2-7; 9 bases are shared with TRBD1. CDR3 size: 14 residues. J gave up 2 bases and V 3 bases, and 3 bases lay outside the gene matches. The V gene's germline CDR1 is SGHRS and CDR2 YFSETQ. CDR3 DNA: TGCGCCAGCAGCTGGGGACAGGGAACCTACGAGCAGTACTTC. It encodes CASSWGQGTYEQYF. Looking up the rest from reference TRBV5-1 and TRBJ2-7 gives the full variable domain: KAGVTQTPRYLIKTRGQQVTLSCSPISGHRSVSWYQQTPGQGLQFLFEYFSETQRNKGNFPGRFSGRQFSNSRSEMNVSTLELGDSALYLCASSWGQGTYEQYFGPGTRLTVT.

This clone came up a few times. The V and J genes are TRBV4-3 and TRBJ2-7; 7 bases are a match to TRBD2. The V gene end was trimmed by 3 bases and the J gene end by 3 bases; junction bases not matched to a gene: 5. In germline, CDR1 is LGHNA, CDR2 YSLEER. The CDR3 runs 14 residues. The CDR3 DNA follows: TGCGCCAGCAGCCACGGACTAGTTTTCTACGAGCAGTACTTC. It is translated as CASSHGLVFYEQYF.

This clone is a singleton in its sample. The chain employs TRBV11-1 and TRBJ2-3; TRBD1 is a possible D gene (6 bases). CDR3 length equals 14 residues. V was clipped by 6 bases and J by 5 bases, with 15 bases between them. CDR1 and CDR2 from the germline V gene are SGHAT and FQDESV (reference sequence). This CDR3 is CASRGRGVKDTQYF. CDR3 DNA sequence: TGTGCCAGCAGGGGCAGGGGAGTAAAAGATACGCAGTATTTT.

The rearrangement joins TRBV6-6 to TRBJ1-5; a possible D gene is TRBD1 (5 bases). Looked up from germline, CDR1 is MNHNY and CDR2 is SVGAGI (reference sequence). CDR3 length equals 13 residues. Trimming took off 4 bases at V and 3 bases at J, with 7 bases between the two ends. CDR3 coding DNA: TGTGCCAGCAGTTTCGGGGCCAATCAGCCCCAGCATTTT. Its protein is CASSFGANQPQHF.

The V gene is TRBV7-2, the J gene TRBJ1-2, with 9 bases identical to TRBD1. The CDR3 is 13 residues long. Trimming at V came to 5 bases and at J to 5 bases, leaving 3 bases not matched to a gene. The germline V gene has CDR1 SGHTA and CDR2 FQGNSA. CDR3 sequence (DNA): TGTGCCAGCAGCAGGGACAGGGATTATGGCTACACCTTC. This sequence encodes CASSRDRDYGYTF.

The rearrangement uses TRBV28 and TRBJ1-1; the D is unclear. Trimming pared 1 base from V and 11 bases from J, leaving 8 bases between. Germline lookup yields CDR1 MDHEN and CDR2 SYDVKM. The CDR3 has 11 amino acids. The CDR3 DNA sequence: TGTGCCAGCAGTTTATACACGGGTGCTTTCTTT. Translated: CASSLYTGAFF. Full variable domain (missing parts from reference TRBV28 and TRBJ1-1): DVKVTQSSRYLVKRTGEKVFLECVQDMDHENMFWYRQDPGLGLRLIYFSYDVKMKEKGDIPEGYSVSREKKERFSLILESASTNQTSMYLCASSLYTGAFFGQGTRLTVV.

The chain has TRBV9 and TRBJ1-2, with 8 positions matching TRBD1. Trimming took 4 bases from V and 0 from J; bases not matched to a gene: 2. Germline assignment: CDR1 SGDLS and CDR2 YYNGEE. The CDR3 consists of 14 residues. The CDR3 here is CASSRRGPNYGYTF. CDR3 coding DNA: TGTGCCAGCAGCCGCAGGGGGCCTAACTATGGCTACACCTTC.

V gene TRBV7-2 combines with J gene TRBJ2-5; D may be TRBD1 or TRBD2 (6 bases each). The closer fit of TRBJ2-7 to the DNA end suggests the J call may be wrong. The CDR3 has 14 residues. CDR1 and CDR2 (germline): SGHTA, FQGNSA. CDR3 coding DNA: TGTGCCAGCAGCTCCCTAGGGGGGCCCTACGAGCAGTACTTC. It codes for CASSSLGGPYEQYF.

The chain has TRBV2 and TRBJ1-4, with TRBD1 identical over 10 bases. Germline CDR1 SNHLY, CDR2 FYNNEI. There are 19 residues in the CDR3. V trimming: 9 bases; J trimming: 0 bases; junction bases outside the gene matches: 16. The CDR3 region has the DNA TGTGCCAGATCGATAGGTGACAGGGGGCTCATTGCAACTAATGAAAAACTGTTTTTT. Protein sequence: CARSIGDRGLIATNEKLFF.

In DNA, the CDR3 is TGTGCCAGCAGCTTGGACCCGGCGGGACTAGCGCTCCCAGATACGCAGTATTTT. Its protein is CASSLDPAGLALPDTQYF. The V call is TRBV7-2, the J call TRBJ2-3; 10 nucleotides match TRBD2. This CDR3 has 18 amino acids. Germline V lookup: CDR1 SGHTA, CDR2 FQGNSA. J lost 4 bases, V lost 3 bases, and 13 bases had no gene match.

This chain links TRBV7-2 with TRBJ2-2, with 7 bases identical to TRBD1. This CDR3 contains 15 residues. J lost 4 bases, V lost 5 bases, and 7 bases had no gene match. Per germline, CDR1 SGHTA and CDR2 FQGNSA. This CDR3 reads CASSATGFATGELFF. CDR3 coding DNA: TGTGCCAGCAGCGCGACAGGGTTTGCCACCGGGGAGCTGTTTTTT. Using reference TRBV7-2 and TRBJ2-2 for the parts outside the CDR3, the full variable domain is GAGVSQSPSNKVTEKGKDVELRCDPISGHTALYWYRQSLGQGLEFLIYFQGNSAPDKSGLPSDRFSAERTGGSVSTLTIQRTQQEDSAVYLCASSATGFATGELFFGEGSRLTVL.

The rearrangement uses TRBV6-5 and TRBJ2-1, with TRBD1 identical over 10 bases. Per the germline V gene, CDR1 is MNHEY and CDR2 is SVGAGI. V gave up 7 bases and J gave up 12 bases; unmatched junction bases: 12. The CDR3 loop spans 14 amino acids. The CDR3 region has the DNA TGTGCCAGCAAATTAGGGACAGGGGTAATGGTGCAGTTCTTC. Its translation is CASKLGTGVMVQFF.

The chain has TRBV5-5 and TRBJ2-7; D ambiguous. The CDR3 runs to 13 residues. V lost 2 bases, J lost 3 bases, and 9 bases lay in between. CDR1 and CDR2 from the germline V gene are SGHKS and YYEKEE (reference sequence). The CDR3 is CASSFGVYYEQYF. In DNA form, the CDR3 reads TGTGCCAGCAGCTTCGGAGTCTACTACGAGCAGTACTTC. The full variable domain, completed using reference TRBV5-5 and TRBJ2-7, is DAGVTQSPTHLIKTRGQQVTLRCSPISGHKSVSWYQQVLGQGPQFIFQYYEKEERGRGNFPDRFSARQFPNYSSELNVNALLLGDSALYLCASSFGVYYEQYFGPGTRLTVT.

This CDR3 reads CASSLDATGLGYTF. CDR3 bases: TGTGCCAGCAGCTTAGATGCGACAGGGCTTGGCTACACCTTC. The chain employs TRBV11-1 and TRBJ1-2, with 7 nucleotides matching TRBD1. CDR3 length equals 14 residues. Germline V gene lookup returns CDR1 SGHAT and CDR2 FQDESV (reference sequence). Trimming removed 1 base from V and 7 bases from J; junction bases left unmatched: 6.

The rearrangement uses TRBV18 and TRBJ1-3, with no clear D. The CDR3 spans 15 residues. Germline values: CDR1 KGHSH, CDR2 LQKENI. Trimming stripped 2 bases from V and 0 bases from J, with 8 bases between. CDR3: CASSPSGASGNTIYF. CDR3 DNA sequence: TGTGCCAGCTCACCATCAGGAGCCTCTGGAAACACCATATATTTT.

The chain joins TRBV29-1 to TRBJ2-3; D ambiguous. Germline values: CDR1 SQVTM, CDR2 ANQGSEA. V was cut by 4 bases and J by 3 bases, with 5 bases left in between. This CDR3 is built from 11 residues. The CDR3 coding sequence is TGCAGCGTTGTAGGGACAGATACGCAGTATTTT. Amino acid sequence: CSVVGTDTQYF.

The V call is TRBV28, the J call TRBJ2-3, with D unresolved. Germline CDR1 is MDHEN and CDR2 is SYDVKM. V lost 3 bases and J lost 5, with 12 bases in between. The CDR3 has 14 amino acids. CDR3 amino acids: CASSLIGTRDTQYF. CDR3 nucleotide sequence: TGTGCCAGCAGTTTGATTGGTACCCGAGATACGCAGTATTTT.

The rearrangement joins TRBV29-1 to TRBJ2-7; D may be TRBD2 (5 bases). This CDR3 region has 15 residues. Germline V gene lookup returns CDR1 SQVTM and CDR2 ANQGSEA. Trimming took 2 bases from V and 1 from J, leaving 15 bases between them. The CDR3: CSVEIMEARSYEQYF. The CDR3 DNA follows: TGCAGCGTTGAAATTATGGAGGCTCGTTCCTACGAGCAGTACTTC.

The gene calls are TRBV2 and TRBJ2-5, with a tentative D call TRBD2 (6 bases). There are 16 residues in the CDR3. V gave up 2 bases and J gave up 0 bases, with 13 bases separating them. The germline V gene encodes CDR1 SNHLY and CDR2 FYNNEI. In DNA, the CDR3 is TGTGCCAGCAGTGAACTTACGCGGGGTGACCAAGAGACCCAGTACTTC. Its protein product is CASSELTRGDQETQYF.

CDR3: CASSLSPSKGRAFF. The DNA of the CDR3 is TGTGCCAGCAGCTTGTCCCCTAGCAAGGGGAGAGCTTTCTTT. The rearrangement links TRBV11-2 to TRBJ1-1; D perhaps matches TRBD1 (5 bases). The CDR3 has 14 residues. Germline CDR1 is SGHAT and CDR2 is FQNNGV. The V end lost 3 bases, the J end lost 10 bases, and 18 bases lay between the germline ends.